This TCR beta chain emerged from a study of regulatory T cells in long-lasting Graves disease. Overall study: New Graves' disease cases had less than 3 months of antithyroid drugs.

From germline, CDR1 is LNHNV and CDR2 YYDKDF (reference sequence). The V gene end was trimmed by 2 bases and the J gene end by 5 bases; junction bases not matched to a gene: 4. This CDR3 comprises 15 residues. The time point is: newly diagnosed GD, antithyroid drugs for less than 3 months. Preparation of the TCR library used RNA extracted from PBMCs. This clonotype has ten or more counts. Arm-PCR of CDR3 regions and iRepertoire HTBI primers were the basis on which TCR beta libraries were built. TCRdb reprocessed the multiplex PCR reads with MiXCR, giving one entry per CDR3 protein. The sample consists of approximately 540,000 distinct CDR3 sequences, around 12% of them appearing once. Another study also made use of these data, one on T cells in Graves' hyperthyroidism and ophthalmopathy.

The TCR was taken from a woman in her twenties or thirties with Graves disease. Specimen: peripheral blood mononuclear cells (PBMCs), collected at new diagnosis, from a patient treated with antithyroid drugs. The chain is built from TRBV15 and TRBJ2-7, with 12 bases fitting TRBD2. The CDR3 reads CATSRMTSGRNEQYF. The CDR3 DNA follows: TGTGCCACCAGCAGAATGACTAGCGGGAGAAACGAGCAGTACTTC. Full variable domain (rest looked up from reference TRBV15 and TRBJ2-7): DAMVIQNPRYQVTQFGKPVTLSCSQTLNHNVMYWYQQKSSQAPKLLFHYYDKDFNNEADTPDNFQSRRPNTSFCFLDIRSPGLGDTAMYLCATSRMTSGRNEQYFGPGTRLTVT.